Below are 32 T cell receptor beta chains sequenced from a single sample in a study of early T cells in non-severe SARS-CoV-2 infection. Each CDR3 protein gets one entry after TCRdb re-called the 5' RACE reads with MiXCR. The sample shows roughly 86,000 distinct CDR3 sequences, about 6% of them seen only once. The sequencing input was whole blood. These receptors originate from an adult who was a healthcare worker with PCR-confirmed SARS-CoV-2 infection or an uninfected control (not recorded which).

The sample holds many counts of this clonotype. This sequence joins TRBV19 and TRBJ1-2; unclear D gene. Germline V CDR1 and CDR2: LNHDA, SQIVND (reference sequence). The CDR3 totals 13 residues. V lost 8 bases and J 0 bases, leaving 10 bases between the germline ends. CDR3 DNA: TGTGCCAGTGCCTCCGGATCTAACTATGGCTACACCTTC. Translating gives CASASGSNYGYTF.

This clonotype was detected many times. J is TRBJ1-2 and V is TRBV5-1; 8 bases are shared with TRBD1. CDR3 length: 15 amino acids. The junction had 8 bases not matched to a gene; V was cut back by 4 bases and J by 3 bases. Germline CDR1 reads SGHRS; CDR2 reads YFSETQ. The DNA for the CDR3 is TGCGCCAGCAGCGACTACGGGACAGGCCACTATGGCTACACCTTC. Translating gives CASSDYGTGHYGYTF.

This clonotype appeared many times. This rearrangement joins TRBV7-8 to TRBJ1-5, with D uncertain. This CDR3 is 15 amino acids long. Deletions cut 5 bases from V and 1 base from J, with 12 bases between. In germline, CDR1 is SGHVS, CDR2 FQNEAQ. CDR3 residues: CASSPTAESNQPQHF. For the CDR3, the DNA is TGTGCCAGCAGCCCCACTGCAGAGAGCAATCAGCCCCAGCATTTT. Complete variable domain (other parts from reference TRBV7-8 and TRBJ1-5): GAGVSQSPRYKVAKRGQDVALRCDPISGHVSLFWYQQALGQGPEFLTYFQNEAQLDKSGLPSDRFFAERPEGSVSTLKIQRTQQEDSAVYLCASSPTAESNQPQHFGDGTRLSIL.

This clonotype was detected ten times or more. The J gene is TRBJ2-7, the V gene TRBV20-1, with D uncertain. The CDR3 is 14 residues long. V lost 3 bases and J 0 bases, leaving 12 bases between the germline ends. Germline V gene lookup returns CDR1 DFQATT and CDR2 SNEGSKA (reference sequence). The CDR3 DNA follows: TGCAGTGCTAGCGTTCCCAGGAACTCCTACGAGCAGTACTTC. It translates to CSASVPRNSYEQYF.

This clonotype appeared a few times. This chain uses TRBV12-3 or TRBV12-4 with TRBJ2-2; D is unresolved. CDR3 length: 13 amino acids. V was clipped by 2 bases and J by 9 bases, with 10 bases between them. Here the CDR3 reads CASSLSPARELFF. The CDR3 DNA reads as TGTGCCAGCAGTTTAAGCCCGGCTAGGGAGCTGTTTTTT.

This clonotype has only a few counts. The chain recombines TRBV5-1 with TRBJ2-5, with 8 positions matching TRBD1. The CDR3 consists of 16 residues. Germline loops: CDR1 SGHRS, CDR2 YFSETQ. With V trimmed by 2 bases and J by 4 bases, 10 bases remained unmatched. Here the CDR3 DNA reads TGCGCCAGCAGCTTCCAATCAGGACAGGGAAGAGAGACCCAGTACTTC. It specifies CASSFQSGQGRETQYF. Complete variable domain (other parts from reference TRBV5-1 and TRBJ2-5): KAGVTQTPRYLIKTRGQQVTLSCSPISGHRSVSWYQQTPGQGLQFLFEYFSETQRNKGNFPGRFSGRQFSNSRSEMNVSTLELGDSALYLCASSFQSGQGRETQYFGPGTRLLVL.

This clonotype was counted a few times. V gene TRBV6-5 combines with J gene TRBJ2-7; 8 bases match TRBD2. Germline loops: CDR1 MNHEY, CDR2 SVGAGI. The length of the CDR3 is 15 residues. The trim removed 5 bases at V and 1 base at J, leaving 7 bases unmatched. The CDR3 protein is CASSTRTGGSYEQYF. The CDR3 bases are TGTGCCAGCAGTACACGGACGGGGGGGTCCTACGAGCAGTACTTC.

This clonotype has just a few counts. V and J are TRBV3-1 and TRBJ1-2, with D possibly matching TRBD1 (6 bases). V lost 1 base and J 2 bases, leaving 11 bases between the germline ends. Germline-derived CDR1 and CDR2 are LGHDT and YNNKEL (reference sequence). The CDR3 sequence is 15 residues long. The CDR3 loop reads CASSQVAGVNYGYTF. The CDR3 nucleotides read TGTGCCAGCAGCCAAGTTGCAGGGGTGAACTATGGCTACACCTTC. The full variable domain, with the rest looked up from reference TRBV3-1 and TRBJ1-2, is DTAVSQTPKYLVTQMGNDKSIKCEQNLGHDTMYWYKQDSKKFLKIMFSYNNKELIINETVPNRFSPKSPDKAHLNLHINSLELGDSAVYFCASSQVAGVNYGYTFGSGTRLTVV.

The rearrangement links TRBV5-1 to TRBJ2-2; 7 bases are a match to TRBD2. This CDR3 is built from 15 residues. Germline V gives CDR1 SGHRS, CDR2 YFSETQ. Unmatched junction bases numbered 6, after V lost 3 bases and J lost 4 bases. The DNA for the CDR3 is TGCGCCAGCAGCTCCGGGACTATAGGCACCGGGGAGCTGTTTTTT. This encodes CASSSGTIGTGELFF.

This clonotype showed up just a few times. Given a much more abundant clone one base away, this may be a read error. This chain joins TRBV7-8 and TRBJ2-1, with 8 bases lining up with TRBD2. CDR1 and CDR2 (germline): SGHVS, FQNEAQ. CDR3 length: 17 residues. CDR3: CVSSPPVRTSPYNEQFF. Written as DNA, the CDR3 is TGTGTCAGCAGCCCCCCTGTCCGGACTAGCCCCTACAATGAGCAGTTCTTC.

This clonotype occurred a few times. The CDR3 protein is CASTAGGINSPLHF. The CDR3 bases are TGTGCCAGCACGGCGGGGGGCATTAATTCACCCCTCCACTTT. The rearrangement uses TRBV7-9 and TRBJ1-6; a weak D match, TRBD1 (6 bases). The germline CDR1 and CDR2 sequences are SEHNR and FQNEAQ (reference sequence). V lost 7 bases and J 6 bases, leaving 13 bases between the germline ends. This CDR3 is built from 14 residues. Variable domain in full (rest from reference TRBV7-9 and TRBJ1-6): DTGVSQNPRHKITKRGQNVTFRCDPISEHNRLYWYRQTLGQGPEFLTYFQNEAQLEKSRLLSDRFSAERPKGSFSTLEIQRTEQGDSAMYLCASTAGGINSPLHFGNGTRLTVT.

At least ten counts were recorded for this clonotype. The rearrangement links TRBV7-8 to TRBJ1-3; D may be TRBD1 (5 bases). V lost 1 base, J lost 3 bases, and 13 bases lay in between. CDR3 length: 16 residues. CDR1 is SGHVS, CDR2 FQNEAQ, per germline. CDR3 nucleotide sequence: TGTGCCAGCAGCTTAGGTCTCAGGGACTTTGGAAACACCATATATTTT. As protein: CASSLGLRDFGNTIYF. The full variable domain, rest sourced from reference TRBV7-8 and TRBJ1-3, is GAGVSQSPRYKVAKRGQDVALRCDPISGHVSLFWYQQALGQGPEFLTYFQNEAQLDKSGLPSDRFFAERPEGSVSTLKIQRTQQEDSAVYLCASSLGLRDFGNTIYFGEGSWLTVV.

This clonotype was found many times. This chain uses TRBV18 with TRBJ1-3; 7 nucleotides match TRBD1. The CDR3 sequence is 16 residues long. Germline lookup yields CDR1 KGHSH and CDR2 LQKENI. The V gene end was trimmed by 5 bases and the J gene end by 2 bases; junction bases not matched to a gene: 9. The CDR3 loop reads CASSSGQLQPGNTIYF. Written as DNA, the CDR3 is TGTGCCAGCTCATCGGGACAGCTTCAACCTGGAAACACCATATATTTT.

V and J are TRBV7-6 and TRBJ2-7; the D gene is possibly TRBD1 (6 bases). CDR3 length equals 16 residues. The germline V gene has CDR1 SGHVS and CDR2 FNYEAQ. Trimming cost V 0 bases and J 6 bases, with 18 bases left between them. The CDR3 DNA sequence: TGTGCCAGCAGCTTAGCGGCGGGCAGGGGAAGAAGCGAGCAGTACTTC. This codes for CASSLAAGRGRSEQYF.

The CDR3 nucleotides read TGCGCCAGCAGTGAAAGGACAGGGGGTAACTACGAGCAGTACTTC. As protein: CASSERTGGNYEQYF. The rearrangement links TRBV10-1 to TRBJ2-7, with 10 bases identical to TRBD1. The CDR3 has 15 amino acids. Losses at the gene ends were 3 bases for V and 3 bases for J; bases not matched to a gene: 5. In germline, CDR1 is WNHNN, CDR2 SYGVQD (reference sequence).

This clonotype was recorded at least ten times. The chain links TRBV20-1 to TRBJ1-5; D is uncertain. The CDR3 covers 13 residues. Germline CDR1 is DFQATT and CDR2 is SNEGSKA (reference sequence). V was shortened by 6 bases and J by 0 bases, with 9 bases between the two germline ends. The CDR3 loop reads CSAEGFSNQPQHF. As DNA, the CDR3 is TGCAGTGCGGAGGGATTTAGCAATCAGCCCCAGCATTTT.

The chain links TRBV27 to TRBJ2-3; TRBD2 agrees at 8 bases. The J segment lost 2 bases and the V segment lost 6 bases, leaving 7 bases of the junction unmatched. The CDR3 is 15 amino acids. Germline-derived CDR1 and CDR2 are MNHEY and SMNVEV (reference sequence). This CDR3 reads CASRRAGAHTDTQYF. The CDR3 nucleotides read TGTGCCAGCAGGCGAGCGGGGGCCCACACAGATACGCAGTATTTT.

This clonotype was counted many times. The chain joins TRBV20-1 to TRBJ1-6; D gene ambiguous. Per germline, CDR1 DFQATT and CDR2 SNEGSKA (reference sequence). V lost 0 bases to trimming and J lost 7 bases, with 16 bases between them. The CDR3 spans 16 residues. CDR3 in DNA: TGCAGTGCTAGAGACCCTTCGCGGGGTGGAAATTCACCCCTCCACTTT. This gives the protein CSARDPSRGGNSPLHF.

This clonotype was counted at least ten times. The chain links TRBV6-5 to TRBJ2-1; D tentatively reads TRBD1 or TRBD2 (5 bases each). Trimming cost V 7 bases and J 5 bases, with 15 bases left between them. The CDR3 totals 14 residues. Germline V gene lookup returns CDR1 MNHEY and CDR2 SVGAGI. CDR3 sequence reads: CASIRDGTHNEQFF. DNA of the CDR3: TGTGCCAGCATCCGGGACGGAACCCACAATGAGCAGTTCTTC.

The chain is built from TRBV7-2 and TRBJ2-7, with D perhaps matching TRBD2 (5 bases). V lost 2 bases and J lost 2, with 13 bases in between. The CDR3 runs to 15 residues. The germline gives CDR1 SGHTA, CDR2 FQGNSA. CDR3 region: CASSLRSLGAYEQYF. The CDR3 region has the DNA TGTGCCAGCAGCTTAAGGTCATTGGGAGCCTACGAGCAGTACTTC.

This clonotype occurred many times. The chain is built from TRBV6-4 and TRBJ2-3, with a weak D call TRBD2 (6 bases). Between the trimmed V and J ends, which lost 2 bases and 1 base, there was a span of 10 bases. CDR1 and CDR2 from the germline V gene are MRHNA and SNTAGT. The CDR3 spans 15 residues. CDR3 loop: CASSDGASGTDTQYF. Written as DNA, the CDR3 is TGTGCCAGCAGTGACGGCGCTAGCGGCACAGATACGCAGTATTTT.

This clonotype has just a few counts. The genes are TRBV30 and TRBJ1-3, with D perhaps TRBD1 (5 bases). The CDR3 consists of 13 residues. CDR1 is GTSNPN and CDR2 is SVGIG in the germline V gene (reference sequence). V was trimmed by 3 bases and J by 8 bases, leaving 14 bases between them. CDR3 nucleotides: TGTGCCTGGAGCCCGGGACGTCGGGACACCATATATTTT. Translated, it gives CAWSPGRRDTIYF.

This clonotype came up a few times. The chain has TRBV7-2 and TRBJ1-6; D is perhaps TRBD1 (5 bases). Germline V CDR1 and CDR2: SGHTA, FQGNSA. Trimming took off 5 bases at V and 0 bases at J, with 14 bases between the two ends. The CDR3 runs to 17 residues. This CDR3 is CASSVPGRSSYNSPLHF. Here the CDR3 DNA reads TGTGCCAGCAGCGTACCGGGACGGAGCTCCTATAATTCACCCCTCCACTTT. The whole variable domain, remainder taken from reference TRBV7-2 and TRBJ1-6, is GAGVSQSPSNKVTEKGKDVELRCDPISGHTALYWYRQSLGQGLEFLIYFQGNSAPDKSGLPSDRFSAERTGGSVSTLTIQRTQQEDSAVYLCASSVPGRSSYNSPLHFGNGTRLTVT.

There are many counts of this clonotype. CDR3 DNA sequence: TGTGCCAGCTCACAGCTAGCGGGAGGGCCCCCACGAAATGAGCAGTTCTTC. This encodes CASSQLAGGPPRNEQFF. This chain joins TRBV18 and TRBJ2-1; 12 bases fit TRBD2. The J segment lost 7 bases and the V segment lost 4 bases, leaving 11 bases of the junction unmatched. The CDR3 is made up of 17 amino acids. Germline CDR1 reads KGHSH; CDR2 reads LQKENI.

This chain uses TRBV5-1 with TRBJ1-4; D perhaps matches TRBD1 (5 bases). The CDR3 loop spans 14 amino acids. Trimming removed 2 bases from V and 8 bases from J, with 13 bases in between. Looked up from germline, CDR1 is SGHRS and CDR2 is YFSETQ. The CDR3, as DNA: TGCGCCAGCAGCTTTGGGACCAAAAGGGAAAAACTGTTTTTT. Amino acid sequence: CASSFGTKREKLFF.

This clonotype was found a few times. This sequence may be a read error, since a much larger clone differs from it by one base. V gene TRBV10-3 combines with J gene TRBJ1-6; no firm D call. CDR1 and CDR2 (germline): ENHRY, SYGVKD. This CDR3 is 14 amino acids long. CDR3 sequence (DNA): TGTGCCATCAGTGAAGAGGGCAGTAATTCACCCTTCCACTTT. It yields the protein CAISEEGSNSPFHF.

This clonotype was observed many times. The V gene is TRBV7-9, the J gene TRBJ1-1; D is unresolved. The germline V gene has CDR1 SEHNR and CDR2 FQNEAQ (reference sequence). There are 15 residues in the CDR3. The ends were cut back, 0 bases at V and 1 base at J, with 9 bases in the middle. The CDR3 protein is CASSLASQANTEAFF. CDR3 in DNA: TGTGCCAGCAGCTTAGCCTCCCAGGCGAACACTGAAGCTTTCTTT.

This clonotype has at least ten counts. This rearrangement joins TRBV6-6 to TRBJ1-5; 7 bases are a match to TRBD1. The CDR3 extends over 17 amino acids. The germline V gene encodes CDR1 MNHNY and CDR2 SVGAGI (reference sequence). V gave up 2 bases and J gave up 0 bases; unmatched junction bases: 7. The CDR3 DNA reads TGTGCCAGCAGTTACAAGGGGGCCGCCCATAGCAATCAGCCCCAGCATTTT. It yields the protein CASSYKGAAHSNQPQHF.

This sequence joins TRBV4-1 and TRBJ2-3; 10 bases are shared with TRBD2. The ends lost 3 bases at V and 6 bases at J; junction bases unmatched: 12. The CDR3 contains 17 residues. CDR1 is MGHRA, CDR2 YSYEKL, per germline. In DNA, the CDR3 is TGCGCCAGCAGCCAGAGTCTAGCGGGGGTAGGTTCCGATACGCAGTATTTT. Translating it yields CASSQSLAGVGSDTQYF.

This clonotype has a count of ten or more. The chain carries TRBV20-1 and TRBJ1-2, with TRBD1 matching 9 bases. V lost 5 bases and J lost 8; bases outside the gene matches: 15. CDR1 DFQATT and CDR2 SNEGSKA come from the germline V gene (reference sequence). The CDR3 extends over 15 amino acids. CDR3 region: CSAEYYRDRDWGYTF. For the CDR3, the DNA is TGCAGTGCTGAATATTACCGGGACAGGGATTGGGGCTACACCTTC.

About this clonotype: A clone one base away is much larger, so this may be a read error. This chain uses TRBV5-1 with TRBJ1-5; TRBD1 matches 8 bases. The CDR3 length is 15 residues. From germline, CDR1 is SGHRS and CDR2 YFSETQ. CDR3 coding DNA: TGCGTCAGCAGCGTGACAGGGGCTAGCAATCAGCCCCAGCATTTT. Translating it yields CVSSVTGASNQPQHF.

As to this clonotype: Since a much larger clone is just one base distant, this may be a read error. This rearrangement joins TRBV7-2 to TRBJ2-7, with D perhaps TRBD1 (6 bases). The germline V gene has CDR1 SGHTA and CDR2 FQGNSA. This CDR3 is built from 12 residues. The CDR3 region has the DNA TGTGCCTGCAGCGCGGACAGAGGGGAGCAGTACTTC. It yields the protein CACSADRGEQYF. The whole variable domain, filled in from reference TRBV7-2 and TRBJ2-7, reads GAGVSQSPSNKVTEKGKDVELRCDPISGHTALYWYRQSLGQGLEFLIYFQGNSAPDKSGLPSDRFSAERTGGSVSTLTIQRTQQEDSAVYLCACSADRGEQYFGPGTRLTVT.